Sequencing of this T cell receptor beta chain was carried out in a study of TIL therapy for anti-PD-1-resistant metastatic lung cancer. Time point here: pre-treatment sample, taken before nivolumab and TIL therapy. The immunoSEQ assay was v3. The method was immunoSEQ multiplex PCR; TCRdb's version includes in-frame clones alone and lacks a portion of them. The table has roughly 20,000 clones, about 75% seen once. The CDR3 is made up of 17 amino acids. V dropped 0 bases and J dropped 2 bases, with 14 bases sitting between them. Germline V gene lookup returns CDR1 LNHNV and CDR2 YYDKDF (reference sequence).

The chain carries TRBV15 and TRBJ2-1; no clear D gene. The starting material was blood, obtained at baseline. The TCR was taken from a person between 25 and 79 years old with non-small cell lung cancer. The CDR3 nucleotides are TGTGCCACCAGCAGAGATCGGAACAGATTAACCTACAATGAGCAGTTCTTC. This encodes CATSRDRNRLTYNEQFF.